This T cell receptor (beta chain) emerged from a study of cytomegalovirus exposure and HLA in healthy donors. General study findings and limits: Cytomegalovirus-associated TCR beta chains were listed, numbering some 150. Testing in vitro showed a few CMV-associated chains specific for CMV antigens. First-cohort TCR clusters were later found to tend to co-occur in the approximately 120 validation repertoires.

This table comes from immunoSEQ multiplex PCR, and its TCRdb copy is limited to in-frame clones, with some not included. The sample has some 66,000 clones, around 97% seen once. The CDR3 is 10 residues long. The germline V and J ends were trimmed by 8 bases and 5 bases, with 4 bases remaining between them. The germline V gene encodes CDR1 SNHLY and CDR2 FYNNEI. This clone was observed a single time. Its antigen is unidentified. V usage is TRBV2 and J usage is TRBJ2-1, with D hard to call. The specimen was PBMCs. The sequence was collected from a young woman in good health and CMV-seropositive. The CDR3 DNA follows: TGTGCCAGCGTCAACAATGAGCAGTTCTTC. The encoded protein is CASVNNEQFF.